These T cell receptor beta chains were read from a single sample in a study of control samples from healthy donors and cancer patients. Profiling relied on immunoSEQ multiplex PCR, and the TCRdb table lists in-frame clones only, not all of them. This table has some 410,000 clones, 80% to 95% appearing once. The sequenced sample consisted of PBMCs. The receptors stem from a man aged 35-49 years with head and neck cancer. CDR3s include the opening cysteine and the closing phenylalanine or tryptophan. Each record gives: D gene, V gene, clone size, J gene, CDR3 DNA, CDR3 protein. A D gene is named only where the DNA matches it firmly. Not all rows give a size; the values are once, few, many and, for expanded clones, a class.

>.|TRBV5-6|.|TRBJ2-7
TGTGCCAGCAGCTTTCTCAACCCCGGGACAAACAACTACGAGCAGTACTTC
CASSFLNPGTNNYEQYF
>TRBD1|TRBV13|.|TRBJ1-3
TGTGCCAGCAGCCGCAGACGACAGGGGCGCGACTCTGGAAACACCATATATTTT
CASSRRRQGRDSGNTIYF
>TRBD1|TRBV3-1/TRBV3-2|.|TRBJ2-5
TGTGCCAGCAGCCAAGGAAGTCAGGGGGCGCGGGAGACCCAGTACTTC
CASSQGSQGARETQYF
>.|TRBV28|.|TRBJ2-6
TGTGCCAGCAGTTTATCTCCTGGGTCTGGGGCCAACGTCCTGACTTTC
CASSLSPGSGANVLTF
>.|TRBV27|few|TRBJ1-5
TGTGCCAGCACCAACGGCGGGGGTGGACAGCCCCAGCATTTT
CASTNGGGGQPQHF
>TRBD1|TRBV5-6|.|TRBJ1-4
TGTGCCAGCAGCCCCCTAGCTGGGACAGGGTTAGAAAAACTGTTTTTT
CASSPLAGTGLEKLFF
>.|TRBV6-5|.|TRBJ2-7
TGTGCCAGCAGTTACTCGACTATCCACGAGCAGTACTTC
CASSYSTIHEQYF
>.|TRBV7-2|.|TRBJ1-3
TGTGCCAGCAGTCTACTCGGTGCTGGAAACACCATATATTTT
CASSLLGAGNTIYF
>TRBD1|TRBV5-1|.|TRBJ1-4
TGCGCCAGCAGCTTAGGGGACAGGAATGAAAAACTGTTTTTT
CASSLGDRNEKLFF
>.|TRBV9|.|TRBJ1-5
TGTGCCAGCAGCGCCACGGCGGCTCAGCCCCAGCATTTT
CASSATAAQPQHF
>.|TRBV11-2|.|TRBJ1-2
TGTGCCAGCAGCTTAGGAATTTGGGAAAACTATGGCTACACCTTC
CASSLGIWENYGYTF
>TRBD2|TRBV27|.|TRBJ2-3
TGTGCCAGCAGCCTACTAGCGGGCGTAACAGATACGCAGTATTTT
CASSLLAGVTDTQYF
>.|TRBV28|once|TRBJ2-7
TGTGCCAGCAGTTTAAGTGTAGGGGGGGCGGAAAACGAGCAGTACTTC
CASSLSVGGAENEQYF
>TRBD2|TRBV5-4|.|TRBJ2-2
TGTGCCAGCAGCTCTGGACTAGCGGCGAACACCGGGGAGCTGTTTTTT
CASSSGLAANTGELFF
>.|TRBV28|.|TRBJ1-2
TGTGCCAGCAGTCTCTATCGCCGGACAAGGAACTATGGCTACACCTTC
CASSLYRRTRNYGYTF
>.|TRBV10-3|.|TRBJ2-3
TGTGCCATCAGTAACGGGGGAGGGACCGGGACAGGAAGCACAGATACGCAGTATTTT
CAISNGGGTGTGSTDTQYF
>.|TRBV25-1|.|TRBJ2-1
TGTGCCAGCAGTGGTAACAGGGATGAGCAGTTCTTC
CASSGNRDEQFF
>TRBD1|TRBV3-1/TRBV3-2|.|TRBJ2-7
TGTGCCAGCAGCCTAAGACAGGGGAGGTACGAGCAGTACTTC
CASSLRQGRYEQYF
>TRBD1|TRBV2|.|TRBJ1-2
TGTGCCAGCAGGGGACAGGGAAGTTATGGCTACACCTTC
CASRGQGSYGYTF
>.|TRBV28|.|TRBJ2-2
TGTGCCAGCAGGCTCCTGGACACCGGGGAGCTGTTTTTT
CASRLLDTGELFF
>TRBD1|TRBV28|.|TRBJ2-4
TGTGCCAGCGGTTTAGGTACAGGGGACGTAAACATTCAGTACTTC
CASGLGTGDVNIQYF
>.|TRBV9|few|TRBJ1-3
TGTGCCAGCAAATCAGGGACTGGAAACACCATATATTTT
CASKSGTGNTIYF
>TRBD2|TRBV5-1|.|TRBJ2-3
TGCGCCAGCTTTAGCGGGGGGTGGACAGATACGCAGTATTTT
CASFSGGWTDTQYF
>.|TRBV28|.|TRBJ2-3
TGTGCCAGCAGTTTGTTACCCGGGGGGCGCACAGATACGCAGTATTTT
CASSLLPGGRTDTQYF
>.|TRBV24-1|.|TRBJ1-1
TGTGCCACCAGTGATCTGAACACTGAAGCTTTCTTT
CATSDLNTEAFF
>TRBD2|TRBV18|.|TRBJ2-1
TGTGCCAGCTCAATCCTAGCGGGGGAAAAAACCTACAATGAGCAGTTCTTC
CASSILAGEKTYNEQFF
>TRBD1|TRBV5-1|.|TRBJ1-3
TGCGCCAGCAGCCTCGGGACAGGGATAGGTGGAAACACCATATATTTT
CASSLGTGIGGNTIYF
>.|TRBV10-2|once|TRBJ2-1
TGCGCCAGCAGTGAGTCGGGTCGGGACGGTGAGCAGTTCTTC
CASSESGRDGEQFF
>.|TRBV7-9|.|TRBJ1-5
TGTGCCAGCAGCTCGGGTCTGATGGGCAATCAGCCCCAGCATTTT
CASSSGLMGNQPQHF
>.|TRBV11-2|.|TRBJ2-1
TGTGCCAGCAGCTTAGATAGCAGTGAGCAGTTCTTC
CASSLDSSEQFF
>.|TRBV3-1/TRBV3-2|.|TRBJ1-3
TGTGCCAGCAGCCAGAAAGGTCCAGGCCGTGGAAACACCATATATTTT
CASSQKGPGRGNTIYF
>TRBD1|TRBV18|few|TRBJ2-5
TGTGCCAGCTCACCTGGGACAGGGGCTAGAGAGACCCAGTACTTC
CASSPGTGARETQYF
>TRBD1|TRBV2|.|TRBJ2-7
TGTGCCAGCAGTACGGACAGGAGTGTGCTAGGCGAGCAGTACTTC
CASSTDRSVLGEQYF
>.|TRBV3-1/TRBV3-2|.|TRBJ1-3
TGTGCCAGCAGCCAATTTGGAAACACCATATATTTT
CASSQFGNTIYF
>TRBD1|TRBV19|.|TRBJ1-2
TGTGCCAGTAGGAGACAGGGGGCAAACTATGGCTACACCTTC
CASRRQGANYGYTF
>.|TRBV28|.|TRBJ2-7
TGTGCCAGCAAGATAAGCATCGGGGTTTCCCACGAGCAGTACTTC
CASKISIGVSHEQYF
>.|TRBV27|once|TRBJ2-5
TGTGCCAGCAGTACCTTCCTAGCGTATGGCCGCCAAGAGACCCAGTACTTC
CASSTFLAYGRQETQYF
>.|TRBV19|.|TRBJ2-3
TGTGCCAGTTGTATGAGGGCAGAAGATACGCAGTATTTT
CASCMRAEDTQYF
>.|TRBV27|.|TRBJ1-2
TGTGCCAGCAGTTTAAAGGGAGCAAACTATGGCTACACCTTC
CASSLKGANYGYTF
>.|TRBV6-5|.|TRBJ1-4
TGTGCCAGCGTCCTGCGGGGGAATGATGAAAAACTGTTTTTT
CASVLRGNDEKLFF
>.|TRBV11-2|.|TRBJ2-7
TGTGCCAGCAGCTCCGCGGGTGTGGCTGAGCAGTACTTC
CASSSAGVAEQYF
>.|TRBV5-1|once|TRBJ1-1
TGCGCCAGCAGCTTGAGGGACAAGACTGAAGCTTTCTTT
CASSLRDKTEAFF
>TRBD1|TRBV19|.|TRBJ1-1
TGTGCCAGCCGGAGACAGGGGATGAACACTGAAGCTTTCTTT
CASRRQGMNTEAFF
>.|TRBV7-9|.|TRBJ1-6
TGTGCCAGCAGCTTAGCGAGGACGGGGAGCAATTCACCCCTCCACTTT
CASSLARTGSNSPLHF
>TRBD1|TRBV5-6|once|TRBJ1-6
TGTGCCAGCAGTCCCTACGGGACAGGGATGAATTCACCCCTCCACTTT
CASSPYGTGMNSPLHF
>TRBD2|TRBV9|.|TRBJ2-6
TGTGCCAGCAGCTTTAGCGGGAGCCCTGGGGCCAACGTCCTGACTTTC
CASSFSGSPGANVLTF
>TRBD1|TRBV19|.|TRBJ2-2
TGTGCCAGTAGCAAGACAGGGTCGAACACCGGGGAGCTGTTTTTT
CASSKTGSNTGELFF